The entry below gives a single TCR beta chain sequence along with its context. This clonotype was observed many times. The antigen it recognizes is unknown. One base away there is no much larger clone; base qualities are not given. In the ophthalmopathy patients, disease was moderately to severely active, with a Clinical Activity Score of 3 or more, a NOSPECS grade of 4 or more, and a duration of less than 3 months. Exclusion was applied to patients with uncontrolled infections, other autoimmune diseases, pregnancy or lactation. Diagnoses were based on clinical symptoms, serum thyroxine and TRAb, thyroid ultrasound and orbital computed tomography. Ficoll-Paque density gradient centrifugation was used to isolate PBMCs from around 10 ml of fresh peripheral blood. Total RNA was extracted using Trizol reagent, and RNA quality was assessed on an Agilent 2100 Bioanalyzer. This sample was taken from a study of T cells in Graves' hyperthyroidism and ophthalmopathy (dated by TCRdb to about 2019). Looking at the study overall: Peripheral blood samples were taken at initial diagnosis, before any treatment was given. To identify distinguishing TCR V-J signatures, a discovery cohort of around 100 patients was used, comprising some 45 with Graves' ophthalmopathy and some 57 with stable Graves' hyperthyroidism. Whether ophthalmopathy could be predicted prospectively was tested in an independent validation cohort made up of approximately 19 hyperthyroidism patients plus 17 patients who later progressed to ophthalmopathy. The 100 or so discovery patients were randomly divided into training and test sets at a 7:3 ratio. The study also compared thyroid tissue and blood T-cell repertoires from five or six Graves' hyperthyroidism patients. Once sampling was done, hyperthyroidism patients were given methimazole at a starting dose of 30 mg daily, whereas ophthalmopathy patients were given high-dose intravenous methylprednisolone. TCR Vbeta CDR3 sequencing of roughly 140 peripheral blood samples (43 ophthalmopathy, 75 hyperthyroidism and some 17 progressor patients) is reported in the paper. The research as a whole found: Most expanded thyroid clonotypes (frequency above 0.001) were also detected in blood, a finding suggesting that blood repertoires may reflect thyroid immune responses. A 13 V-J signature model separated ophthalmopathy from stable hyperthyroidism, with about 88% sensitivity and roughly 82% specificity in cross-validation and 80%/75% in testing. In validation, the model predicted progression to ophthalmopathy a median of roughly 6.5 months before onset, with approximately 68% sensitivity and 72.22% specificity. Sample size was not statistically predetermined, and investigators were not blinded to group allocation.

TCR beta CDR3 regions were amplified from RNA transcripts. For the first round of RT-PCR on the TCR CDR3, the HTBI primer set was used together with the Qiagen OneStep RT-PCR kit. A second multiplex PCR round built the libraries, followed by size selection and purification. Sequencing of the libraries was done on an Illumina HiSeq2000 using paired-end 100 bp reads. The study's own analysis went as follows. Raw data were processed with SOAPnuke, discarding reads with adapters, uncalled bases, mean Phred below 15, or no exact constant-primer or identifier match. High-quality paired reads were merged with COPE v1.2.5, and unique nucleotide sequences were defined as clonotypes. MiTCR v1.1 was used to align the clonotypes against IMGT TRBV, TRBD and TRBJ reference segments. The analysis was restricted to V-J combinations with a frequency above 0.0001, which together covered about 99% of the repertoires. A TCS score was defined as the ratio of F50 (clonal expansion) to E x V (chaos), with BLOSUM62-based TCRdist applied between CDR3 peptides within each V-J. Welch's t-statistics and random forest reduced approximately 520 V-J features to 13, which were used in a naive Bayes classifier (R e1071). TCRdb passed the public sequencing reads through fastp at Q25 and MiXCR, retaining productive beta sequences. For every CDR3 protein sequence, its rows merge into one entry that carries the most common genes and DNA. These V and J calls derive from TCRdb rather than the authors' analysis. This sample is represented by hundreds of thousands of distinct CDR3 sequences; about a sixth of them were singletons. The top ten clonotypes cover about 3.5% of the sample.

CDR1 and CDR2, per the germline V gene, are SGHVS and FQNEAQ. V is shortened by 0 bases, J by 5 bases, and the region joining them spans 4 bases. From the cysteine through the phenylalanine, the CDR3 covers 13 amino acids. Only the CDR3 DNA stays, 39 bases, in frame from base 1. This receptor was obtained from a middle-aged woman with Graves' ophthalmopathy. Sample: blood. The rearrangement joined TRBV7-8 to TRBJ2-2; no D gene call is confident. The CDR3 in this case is CASSLAPTGELFF. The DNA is TGTGCCAGCAGCTTAGCGCCGACCGGGGAGCTGTTTTTT. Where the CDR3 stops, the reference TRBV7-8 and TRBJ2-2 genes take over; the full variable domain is GAGVSQSPRYKVAKRGQDVALRCDPISGHVSLFWYQQALGQGPEFLTYFQNEAQLDKSGLPSDRFFAERPEGSVSTLKIQRTQQEDSAVYLCASSLAPTGELFFGEGSRLTVL.